Below are 25 T cell receptor beta chains sequenced from a single sample in a study of T-cell memory formation after mild COVID-19. TCRdb reanalysed the 5' RACE reads using MiXCR and keeps one entry per CDR3 protein. The table records about 470,000 distinct CDR3 sequences, roughly 25% of them present only once. Sequenced input: PBMCs or a T cell subset sorted from them (not recorded which). These receptors all come from an adult woman who had mild COVID-19 (a few samples of this study predate the infection). Cell type and time point are not known.

The gene calls are TRBV19 and TRBJ2-7; D not resolved. Trimming took off 2 bases at V and 2 bases at J, with 10 bases between the two ends. Germline assignment: CDR1 LNHDA and CDR2 SQIVND (reference sequence). There are 14 residues in the CDR3. The CDR3 protein is CASSIRTLAYEQYF. Here the CDR3 DNA reads TGTGCCAGTAGTATAAGGACCCTTGCCTACGAGCAGTACTTC.

The chain is built from TRBV4-1 and TRBJ2-7; D uncertain. With 1 base removed from V and 0 bases from J, the gap between germline ends came to 7 bases. Per germline, CDR1 MGHRA and CDR2 YSYEKL. The length of the CDR3 is 14 residues. As DNA, the CDR3 is TGCGCCAGCAGCCAAGCTGTAAGCTCCTACGAGCAGTACTTC. Amino acid sequence: CASSQAVSSYEQYF.

The V and J genes are TRBV24-1 and TRBJ2-6; 7 bases align to TRBD1. Losses at the gene ends were 4 bases for V and 0 bases for J; bases not matched to a gene: 2. The CDR3 loop spans 16 amino acids. Germline CDR1 is KGHDR and CDR2 is SFDVKD. CDR3 nucleotides: TGTGCCACCAGTGAAAACAGGGGCTCTGGGGCCAACGTCCTGACTTTC. It yields the protein CATSENRGSGANVLTF.

The genes are TRBV7-2 and TRBJ2-1; tentatively, D is TRBD2 (5 bases). Germline loops: CDR1 SGHTA, CDR2 FQGNSA. Trimming pared 7 bases from V and 6 bases from J, leaving 19 bases between. CDR3 size: 15 residues. The CDR3 DNA reads as TGTGCCAGCACCCTAGCCGCAGCTAGCTTCAATGAGCAGTTCTTC. Translating gives CASTLAAASFNEQFF.

This clonotype has only a few counts. V is TRBV24-1 and J is TRBJ2-5; D may be TRBD1 (6 bases). The germline gives CDR1 KGHDR, CDR2 SFDVKD. V lost 5 bases, J lost 5 bases, and 14 bases lay in between. The CDR3 length is 14 residues. The CDR3 is CATSVNRETETQYF. The CDR3 nucleotides are TGTGCCACCAGTGTCAACAGGGAGACGGAGACCCAGTACTTC.

The CDR3, as DNA: TGTGCCAGCAGTCTCCAAGCGGGGTCACAAGAGACCCAGTACTTC. Translation gives CASSLQAGSQETQYF. The chain links TRBV12-3 or TRBV12-4 to TRBJ2-5; 7 bases match TRBD2. The V gene end was trimmed by 5 bases and the J gene end by 2 bases; junction bases not matched to a gene: 8. The CDR3 has 15 amino acids.

A few counts support this clonotype. V gene TRBV9 combines with J gene TRBJ1-5; TRBD1 is a possible D gene (6 bases). Germline values: CDR1 SGDLS, CDR2 YYNGEE. Trimming stripped 4 bases from V and 3 bases from J, with 14 bases between. The CDR3 runs 15 residues. CDR3 loop: CASSLSGGANQPQHF. CDR3 nucleotide sequence: TGTGCCAGCAGCCTTTCGGGGGGGGCCAATCAGCCCCAGCATTTT.

The CDR3 nucleotides are TGCGCCAGCAGCAGGGGACTAGCGGGAGGGCCAAGTTCCTACGAGCAGTACTTC. This encodes CASSRGLAGGPSSYEQYF. The chain links TRBV5-1 to TRBJ2-7; 16 nucleotides match TRBD2. CDR3 length: 18 amino acids. Germline assignment: CDR1 SGHRS and CDR2 YFSETQ. Losses at the gene ends were 4 bases for V and 1 base for J; bases not matched to a gene: 8.

This clonotype was detected only a few times. The genes are TRBV12-3 or TRBV12-4 and TRBJ2-5; D may be TRBD1 (5 bases). With 1 base removed from V and 3 bases from J, the gap between germline ends came to 12 bases. The CDR3 consists of 15 residues. CDR3 protein: CASSLVETAKETQYF. DNA of the CDR3: TGTGCCAGCAGTTTAGTGGAGACAGCTAAAGAGACCCAGTACTTC.

Only a few counts were recorded for this clonotype. CDR3 protein: CSARDHSRPSSTEAFF. The CDR3 DNA follows: TGCAGTGCTAGAGATCATTCCCGACCATCGAGTACTGAAGCTTTCTTT. The chain employs TRBV20-1 and TRBJ1-1; D is undetermined. This CDR3 is 16 amino acids long. Between the trimmed V and J ends, which lost 0 bases and 5 bases, there was a span of 19 bases. Germline V gene data show CDR1 as DFQATT and CDR2 as SNEGSKA (reference sequence).

This chain joins TRBV30 and TRBJ2-7, with 8 bases identical to TRBD1. Germline assignment: CDR1 GTSNPN and CDR2 SVGIG (reference sequence). The V segment lost 3 bases and the J segment 5 bases; nucleotides outside the gene matches: 9. The CDR3 is made up of 14 amino acids. CDR3 nucleotide sequence: TGTGCCTGGAGAAGGCAGGGGGCATCCCACGAGCAGTACTTC. It is translated as CAWRRQGASHEQYF.

The table lists this clonotype with a count of one. The J gene is TRBJ2-3, the V gene TRBV20-1, with TRBD2 matching over 12 bases. The V segment lost 3 bases and the J segment 6 bases; nucleotides outside the gene matches: 10. CDR1 is DFQATT, CDR2 SNEGSKA, per germline (reference sequence). CDR3 size: 16 residues. The chain's CDR3 is CSARPTSGRISDTQYF. CDR3 DNA sequence: TGCAGTGCTAGGCCGACTAGCGGGAGAATTTCGGATACGCAGTATTTT.

The chain employs TRBV29-1 and TRBJ1-1; D is uncertain. The CDR3 is made up of 13 amino acids. Germline CDR1 reads SQVTM; CDR2 reads ANQGSEA. V lost 7 bases and J 0 bases, leaving 12 bases between the germline ends. The CDR3 region has the DNA TGCAGCGGGAGGAGGGCCGTGAACACTGAAGCTTTCTTT. The encoded protein is CSGRRAVNTEAFF.

The rearrangement uses TRBV27 and TRBJ2-2, with TRBD1 identical over 8 bases. The CDR3 contains 16 residues. The V gene's germline CDR1 is MNHEY and CDR2 SMNVEV (reference sequence). V lost 3 bases to trimming and J lost 4 bases; unmatched junction nucleotides: 7. The CDR3 coding sequence is TGTGCCAGCAGTTTGCTTGGACAGGGTATCACCGGGGAGCTGTTTTTT. Amino acids: CASSLLGQGITGELFF.

This clonotype came up a few times. The CDR3 DNA reads TGTGCCAGCAGCTTGGGTACACAGGGGTATGGCTACACCTTC. Protein: CASSLGTQGYGYTF. The gene calls are TRBV5-5 and TRBJ1-2, with TRBD1 matching 7 bases. The CDR3 covers 14 residues. The trim removed 0 bases at V and 5 bases at J, leaving 4 bases unmatched. Germline V CDR1 and CDR2: SGHKS, YYEKEE (reference sequence).

This clonotype occurred a few times. The V gene is TRBV5-1, the J gene TRBJ2-2; no firm D call. V was clipped by 1 base and J by 8 bases, with 3 bases between them. The germline V gene encodes CDR1 SGHRS and CDR2 YFSETQ. CDR3 length: 11 residues. The CDR3, as DNA: TGCGCCAGCAGCTTGCAAGGGGAGCTGTTTTTT. Translating gives CASSLQGELFF.

This clonotype was detected only a few times. A junction end diverges from the germline sequence, so it may reflect a read error. The rearrangement uses TRBV24-1 and TRBJ1-5; D unresolved. Germline V gene data show CDR1 as KGHDR and CDR2 as SFDVKD. This CDR3 is 8 amino acids long. The CDR3, as DNA: TGTGCCACCGGAGCGAGAGATTTT. It specifies CATGARDF.

This clonotype showed up just a few times. V gene TRBV20-1 combines with J gene TRBJ2-7; weak D call: TRBD2 (6 bases). The CDR3 is 14 amino acids. V was trimmed by 3 bases and J by 1 base, leaving 13 bases between them. Germline CDR1 reads DFQATT; CDR2 reads SNEGSKA (reference sequence). In nucleotides, the CDR3 is TGCAGTGCTAGCACATGGGGGGTATCCTACGAGCAGTACTTC. Amino acid sequence: CSASTWGVSYEQYF.

This clonotype was picked up many times. The rearrangement uses TRBV5-5 and TRBJ2-1, with 7 bases fitting TRBD2. CDR1 and CDR2 (germline): SGHKS, YYEKEE (reference sequence). The CDR3 length is 15 residues. The junction had 10 bases not matched to a gene; V was cut back by 4 bases and J by 6 bases. The CDR3 bases are TGTGCCAGCAGCCCCATCGAGGGCGGGGGCAATGAGCAGTTCTTC. It translates to CASSPIEGGGNEQFF.

V and J are TRBV24-1 and TRBJ2-1; D may be TRBD2 (5 bases). Germline CDR1 KGHDR, CDR2 SFDVKD. The length of the CDR3 is 14 residues. V lost 6 bases to trimming and J lost 5 bases, with 13 bases between them. The CDR3 reads CATSHPGSNNEQFF. CDR3 bases: TGTGCCACCAGTCACCCGGGGAGCAACAATGAGCAGTTCTTC.

This chain links TRBV2 with TRBJ2-7; D gene uncertain. Germline values: CDR1 SNHLY, CDR2 FYNNEI. The CDR3 runs to 12 residues. With 7 bases removed from V and 1 base from J, the gap between germline ends came to 8 bases. CDR3 loop: CASKGESYEQYF. CDR3 sequence (DNA): TGTGCCAGCAAGGGTGAATCCTACGAGCAGTACTTC.

This sequence joins TRBV5-1 and TRBJ1-2; the D gene is possibly TRBD1 (5 bases). Germline-derived CDR1 and CDR2 are SGHRS and YFSETQ. CDR3 length equals 13 residues. The V end was cut by 5 bases, the J end by 4 bases, with 12 bases between. CDR3 region: CASRPTAPYGYTF. CDR3 nucleotides: TGCGCCAGCAGACCGACAGCACCCTATGGCTACACCTTC.

This sequence joins TRBV30 and TRBJ2-6; D uncertain. The CDR3 totals 13 residues. Germline assignment: CDR1 GTSNPN and CDR2 SVGIG (reference sequence). The V end was cut by 2 bases, the J end by 3 bases, with 5 bases between. The CDR3 protein is CAWSTFGANVLTF. In DNA form, the CDR3 reads TGTGCCTGGAGTACATTTGGGGCCAACGTCCTGACTTTC.

This clonotype was detected only a few times. The genes are TRBV5-1 and TRBJ2-3; possibly TRBD1 for D (6 bases). The V end was cut by 5 bases, the J end by 6 bases, with 10 bases between. The CDR3 runs 12 residues. Per the germline V gene, CDR1 is SGHRS and CDR2 is YFSETQ. The DNA for the CDR3 is TGCGCCAGCAGATCTACAGGGGATACGCAGTATTTT. It specifies CASRSTGDTQYF.

This clonotype was detected a few times. V and J are TRBV29-1 and TRBJ2-3; the D gene is possibly TRBD1 (6 bases). The CDR3 is 16 amino acids. Germline-derived CDR1 and CDR2 are SQVTM and ANQGSEA. Trimming removed 7 bases from V and 0 bases from J, with 20 bases in between. The CDR3 sequence is CSGDNIRGPSTDTQYF. The DNA of the CDR3 is TGCAGCGGAGATAACATCAGGGGTCCGAGCACAGATACGCAGTATTTT.